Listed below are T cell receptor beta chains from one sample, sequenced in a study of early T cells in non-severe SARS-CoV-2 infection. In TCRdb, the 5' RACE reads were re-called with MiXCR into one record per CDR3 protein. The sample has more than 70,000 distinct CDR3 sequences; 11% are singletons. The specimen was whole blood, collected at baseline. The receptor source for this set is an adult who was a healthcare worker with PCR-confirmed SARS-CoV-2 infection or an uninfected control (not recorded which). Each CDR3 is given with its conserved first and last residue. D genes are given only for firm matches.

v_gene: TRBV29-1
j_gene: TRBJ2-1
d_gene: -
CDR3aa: CSVGPRGDEQFF

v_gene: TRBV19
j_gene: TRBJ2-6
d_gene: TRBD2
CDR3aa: CASSRGGISGANVLTF

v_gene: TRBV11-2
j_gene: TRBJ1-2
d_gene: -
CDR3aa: CASSFSLEYGYTF

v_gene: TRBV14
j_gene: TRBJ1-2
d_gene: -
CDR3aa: CASSKIGGRSSGYTF

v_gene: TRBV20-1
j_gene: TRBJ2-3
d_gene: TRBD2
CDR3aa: CSALHLAGTTDTQYF

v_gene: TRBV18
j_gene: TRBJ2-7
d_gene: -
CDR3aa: CASSPGLHSYEQYF

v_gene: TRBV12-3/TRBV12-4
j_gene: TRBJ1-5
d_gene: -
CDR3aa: CASSKDFSNQPQHF

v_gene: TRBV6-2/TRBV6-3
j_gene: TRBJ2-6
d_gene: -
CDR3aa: CASSYPTQGSGANVLTF

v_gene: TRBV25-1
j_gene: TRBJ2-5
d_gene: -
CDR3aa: CASSEFTPTWGQETQYF

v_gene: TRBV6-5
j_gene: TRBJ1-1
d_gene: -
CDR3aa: CASKHRNTEAFF

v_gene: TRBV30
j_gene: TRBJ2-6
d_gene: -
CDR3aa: CAWSGGQGIMSANVLTF

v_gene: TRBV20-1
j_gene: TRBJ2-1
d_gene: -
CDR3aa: CSANGGARNEQFF

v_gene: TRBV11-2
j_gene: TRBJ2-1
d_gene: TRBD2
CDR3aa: CASSLIIRGLAGAEQFF

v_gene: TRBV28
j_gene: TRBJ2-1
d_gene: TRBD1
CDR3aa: CASSLFGTGHNEQFF

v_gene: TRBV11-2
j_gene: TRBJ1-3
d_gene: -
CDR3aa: CASNQVGLSGNTIYF

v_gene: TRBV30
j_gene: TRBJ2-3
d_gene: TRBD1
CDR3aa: CAWSSDRGSTDTQYF

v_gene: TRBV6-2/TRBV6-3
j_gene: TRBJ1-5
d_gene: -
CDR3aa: CASTNGGGLGQPQHF

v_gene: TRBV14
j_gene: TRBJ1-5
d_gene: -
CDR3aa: CASSHRDQPQHF

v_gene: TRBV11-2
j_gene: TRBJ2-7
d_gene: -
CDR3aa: CASSHGQSYEQYF

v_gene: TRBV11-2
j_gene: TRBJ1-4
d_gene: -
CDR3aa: CASSLIRGEKLFF

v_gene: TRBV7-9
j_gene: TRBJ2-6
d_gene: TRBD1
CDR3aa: CASSSPRQGLAGANVLTF

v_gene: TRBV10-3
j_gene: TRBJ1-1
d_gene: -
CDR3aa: CAISDPRQLNTEAFF

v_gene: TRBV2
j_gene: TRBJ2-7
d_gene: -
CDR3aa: CASSDGSWGASSYEQYF

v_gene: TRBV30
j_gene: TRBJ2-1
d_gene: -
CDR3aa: CAWNQGVYEQFF

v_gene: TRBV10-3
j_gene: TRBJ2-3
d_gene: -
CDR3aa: CAISAYGVTDTQYF

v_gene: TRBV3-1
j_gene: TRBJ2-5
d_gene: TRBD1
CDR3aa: CASSRGTVETQYF

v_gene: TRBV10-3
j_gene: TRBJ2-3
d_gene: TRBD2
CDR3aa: CAIRPGLATDTQYF

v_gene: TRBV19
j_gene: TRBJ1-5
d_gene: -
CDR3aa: CASSITGTQHF

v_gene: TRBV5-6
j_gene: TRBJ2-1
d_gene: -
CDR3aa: CASSFFWTDYNEQFF